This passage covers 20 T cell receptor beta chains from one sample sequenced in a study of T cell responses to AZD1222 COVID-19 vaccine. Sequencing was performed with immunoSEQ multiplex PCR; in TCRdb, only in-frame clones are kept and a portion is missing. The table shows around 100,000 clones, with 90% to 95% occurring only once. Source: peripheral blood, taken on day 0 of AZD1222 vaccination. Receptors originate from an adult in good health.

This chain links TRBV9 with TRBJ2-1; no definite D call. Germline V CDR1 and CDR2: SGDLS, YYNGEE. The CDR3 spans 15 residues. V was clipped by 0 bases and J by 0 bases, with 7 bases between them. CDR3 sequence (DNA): TGTGCCAGCAGCGTAGATAGTGGCTCCTACAATGAGCAGTTCTTC. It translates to CASSVDSGSYNEQFF.

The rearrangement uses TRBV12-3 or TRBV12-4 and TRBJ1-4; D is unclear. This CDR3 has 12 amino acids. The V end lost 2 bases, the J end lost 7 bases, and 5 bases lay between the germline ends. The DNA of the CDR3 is TGTGCCAGCAGTTTAAGAGGTGAAAAACTGTTTTTT. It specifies CASSLRGEKLFF.

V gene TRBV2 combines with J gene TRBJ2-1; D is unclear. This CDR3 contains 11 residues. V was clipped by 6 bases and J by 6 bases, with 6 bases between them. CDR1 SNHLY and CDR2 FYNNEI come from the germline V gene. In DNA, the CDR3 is TGTGCCAGCAGCGGGCCCAATGAGCAGTTCTTC. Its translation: CASSGPNEQFF.

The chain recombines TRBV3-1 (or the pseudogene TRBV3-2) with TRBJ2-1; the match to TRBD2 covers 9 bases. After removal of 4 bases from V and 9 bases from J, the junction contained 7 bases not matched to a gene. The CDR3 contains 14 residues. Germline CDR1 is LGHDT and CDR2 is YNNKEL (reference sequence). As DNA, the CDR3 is TGTGCCAGCAGCCCGACTAGCGGATTGAGTGAGCAGTTCTTC. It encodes CASSPTSGLSEQFF.

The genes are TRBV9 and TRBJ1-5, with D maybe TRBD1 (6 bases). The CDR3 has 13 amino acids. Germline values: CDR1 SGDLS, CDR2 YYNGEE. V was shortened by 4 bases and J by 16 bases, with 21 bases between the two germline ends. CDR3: CASSPGVGAAPHF. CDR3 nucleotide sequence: TGTGCCAGCAGCCCAGGGGTTGGGGCAGCTCCTCATTTT.

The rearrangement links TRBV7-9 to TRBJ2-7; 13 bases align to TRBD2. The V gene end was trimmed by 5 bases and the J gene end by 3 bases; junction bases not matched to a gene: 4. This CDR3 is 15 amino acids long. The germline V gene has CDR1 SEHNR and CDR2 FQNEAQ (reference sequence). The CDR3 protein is CASSPRTSGSYEQYF. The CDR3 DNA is TGTGCCAGCAGCCCCAGGACTAGCGGGAGCTACGAGCAGTACTTC.

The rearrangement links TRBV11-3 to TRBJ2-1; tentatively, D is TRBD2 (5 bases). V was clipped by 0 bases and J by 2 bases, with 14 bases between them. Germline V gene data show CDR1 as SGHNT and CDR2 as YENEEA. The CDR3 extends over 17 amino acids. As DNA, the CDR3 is TGTGCCAGCAGCTTAGATCAGGTGGGAGTACCCTACAATGAGCAGTTCTTC. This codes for CASSLDQVGVPYNEQFF.

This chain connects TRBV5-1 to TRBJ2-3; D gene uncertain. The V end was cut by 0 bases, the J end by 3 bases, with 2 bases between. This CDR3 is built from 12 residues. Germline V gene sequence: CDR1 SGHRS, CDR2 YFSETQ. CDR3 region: CASSLVTDTQYF. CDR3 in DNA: TGCGCCAGCAGCTTGGTAACAGATACGCAGTATTTT.

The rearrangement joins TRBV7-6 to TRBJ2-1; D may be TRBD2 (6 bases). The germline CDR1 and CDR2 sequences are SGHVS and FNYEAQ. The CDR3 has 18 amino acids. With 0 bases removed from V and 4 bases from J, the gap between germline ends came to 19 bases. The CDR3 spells CASSLAPGTPSGYNEQFF. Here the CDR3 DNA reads TGTGCCAGCAGCTTAGCGCCCGGGACTCCATCCGGGTACAATGAGCAGTTCTTC.

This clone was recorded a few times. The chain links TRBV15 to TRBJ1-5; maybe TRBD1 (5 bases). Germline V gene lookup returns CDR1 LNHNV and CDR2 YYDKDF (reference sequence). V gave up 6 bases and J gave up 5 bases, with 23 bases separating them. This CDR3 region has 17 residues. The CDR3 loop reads CATSSSRDPQRHQPQHF. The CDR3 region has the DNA TGTGCCACCAGTTCAAGCCGGGACCCCCAGCGGCATCAGCCCCAGCATTTT.

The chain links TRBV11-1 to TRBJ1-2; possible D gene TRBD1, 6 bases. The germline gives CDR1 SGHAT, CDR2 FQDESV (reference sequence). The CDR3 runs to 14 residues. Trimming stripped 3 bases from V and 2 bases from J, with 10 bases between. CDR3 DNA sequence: TGTGCCAGCAGCTTTGGGACATCAAACTATGGCTACACCTTC. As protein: CASSFGTSNYGYTF.

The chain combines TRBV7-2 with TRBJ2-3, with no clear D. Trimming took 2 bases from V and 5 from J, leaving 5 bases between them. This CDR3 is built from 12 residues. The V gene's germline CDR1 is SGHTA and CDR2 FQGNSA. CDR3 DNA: TGTGCCAGCAGCTTATGGGGAGATACGCAGTATTTT. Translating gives CASSLWGDTQYF.

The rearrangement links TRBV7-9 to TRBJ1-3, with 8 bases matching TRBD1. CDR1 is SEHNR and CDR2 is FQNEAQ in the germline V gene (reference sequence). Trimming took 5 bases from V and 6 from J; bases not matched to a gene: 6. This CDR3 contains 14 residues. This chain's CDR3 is CASSPGGGTNTIYF. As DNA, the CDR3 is TGTGCCAGCAGCCCAGGGGGCGGAACAAACACCATATATTTT.

CDR3 DNA sequence: TGCAGCACCACCGGGACTACCCAAGAGACCCAGTACTTC. Its protein product is CSTTGTTQETQYF. The chain carries TRBV29-1 and TRBJ2-5, with TRBD2 matching 7 bases. CDR1 is SQVTM, CDR2 ANQGSEA, per germline. Trimming took 8 bases from V and 1 from J; bases not matched to a gene: 7. The length of the CDR3 is 13 residues.

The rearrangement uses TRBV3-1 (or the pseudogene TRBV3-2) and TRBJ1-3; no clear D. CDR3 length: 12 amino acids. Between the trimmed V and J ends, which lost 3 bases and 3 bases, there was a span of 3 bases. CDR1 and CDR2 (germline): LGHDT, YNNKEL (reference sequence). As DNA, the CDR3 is TGTGCCAGCAGCCAGGTTGGAAACACCATATATTTT. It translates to CASSQVGNTIYF.

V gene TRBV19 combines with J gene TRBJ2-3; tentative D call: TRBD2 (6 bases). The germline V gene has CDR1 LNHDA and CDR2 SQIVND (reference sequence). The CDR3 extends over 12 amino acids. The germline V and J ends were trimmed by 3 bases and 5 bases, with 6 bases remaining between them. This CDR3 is CASSIGGDTQYF. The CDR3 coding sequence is TGTGCCAGTAGTATCGGGGGAGATACGCAGTATTTT.

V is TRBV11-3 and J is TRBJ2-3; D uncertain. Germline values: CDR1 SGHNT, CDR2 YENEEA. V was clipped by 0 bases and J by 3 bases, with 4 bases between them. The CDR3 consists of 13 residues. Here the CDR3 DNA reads TGTGCCAGCAGCTTAGATTTGACAGATACGCAGTATTTT. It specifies CASSLDLTDTQYF.

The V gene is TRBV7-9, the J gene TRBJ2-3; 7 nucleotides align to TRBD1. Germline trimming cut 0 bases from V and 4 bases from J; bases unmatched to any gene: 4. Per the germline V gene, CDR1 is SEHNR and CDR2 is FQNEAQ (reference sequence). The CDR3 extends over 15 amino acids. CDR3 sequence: CASSLATGSSDTQYF. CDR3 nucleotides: TGTGCCAGCAGCTTAGCGACAGGGTCCTCAGATACGCAGTATTTT.

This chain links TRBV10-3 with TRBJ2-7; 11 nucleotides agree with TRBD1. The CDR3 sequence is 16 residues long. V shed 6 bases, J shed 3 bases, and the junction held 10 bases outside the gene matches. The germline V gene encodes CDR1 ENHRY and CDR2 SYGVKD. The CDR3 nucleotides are TGTGCCATCAGCTCGAACCAAGGGACAGGGGGCTACGAGCAGTACTTC. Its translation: CAISSNQGTGGYEQYF.

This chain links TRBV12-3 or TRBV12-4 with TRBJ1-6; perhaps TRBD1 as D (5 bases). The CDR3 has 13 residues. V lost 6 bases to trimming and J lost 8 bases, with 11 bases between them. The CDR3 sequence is CASSRDWDSPLHF. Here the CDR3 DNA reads TGTGCCAGCAGCCGGGACTGGGATTCACCCCTCCACTTT.